This entry lists 20 T cell receptor beta chains sequenced from one sample in a study of blood T cell repertoires in COVID-19. The data were produced by immunoSEQ multiplex PCR, yet TCRdb's version contains in-frame clones alone and is incomplete. This sample carries approximately 170,000 clones, around two thirds of them seen once, and the ten largest clones take about 3%. The sequenced material came from peripheral blood. The receptor source for this set is a woman older than 75 with acute or convalescent COVID-19.

V gene TRBV7-2 combines with J gene TRBJ2-1, with 9 bases aligning to TRBD2. Trimming at V came to 4 bases and at J to 7 bases, leaving 11 bases not matched to a gene. CDR1 is SGHTA and CDR2 is FQGNSA in the germline V gene. The CDR3 runs to 16 residues. The CDR3 DNA reads as TGTGCCAGCAGCTCTCCCCCGGGACTAGCTAGTAATGAGCAGTTCTTC. It encodes CASSSPPGLASNEQFF.

The CDR3 DNA is TGTGCCAGCATCGGGATCCATAGCTTCTACGAGCAGTACTTC. Amino acid sequence: CASIGIHSFYEQYF. This chain connects TRBV2 to TRBJ2-7; tentative D call: TRBD2 (5 bases). The CDR3 spans 14 residues. Deletions cut 7 bases from V and 3 bases from J, with 16 bases between. CDR1 is SNHLY, CDR2 FYNNEI, per germline.

This chain connects TRBV27 to TRBJ1-5; a possible D gene is TRBD1 (6 bases). The CDR3 has 17 residues. The V end lost 5 bases, the J end lost 0 bases, and 17 bases lay between the germline ends. Germline V lookup: CDR1 MNHEY, CDR2 SMNVEV (reference sequence). The CDR3 DNA reads TGTGCCAGCAGTCCTCACGGGACATCATATAGCAATCAGCCCCAGCATTTT. Its protein is CASSPHGTSYSNQPQHF.

This clone showed up just a few times. The gene calls are TRBV19 and TRBJ2-2, with TRBD2 matching 7 bases. Germline CDR1 is LNHDA and CDR2 is SQIVND (reference sequence). CDR3 length equals 18 residues. The junction had 17 bases not matched to a gene; V was cut back by 4 bases and J by 6 bases. CDR3 coding DNA: TGTGCCAGTAGTAGACGGGGCGACTTCGGACTAGTGTCCGGGGAGCTGTTTTTT. It codes for CASSRRGDFGLVSGELFF.

The chain uses TRBV4-2 and TRBJ1-2; maybe TRBD1 (5 bases). The V and J ends lost 0 bases and 7 bases respectively, with 15 bases between them. This CDR3 is built from 15 residues. Germline CDR1 reads LGHNA; CDR2 reads YNFKEQ. The chain's CDR3 is CASSQDLGGERGYTF. CDR3 in DNA: TGTGCCAGCAGCCAAGATCTAGGAGGGGAGCGTGGCTACACCTTC.

This clone was detected only a few times. The gene calls are TRBV3-1 (or the pseudogene TRBV3-2) and TRBJ2-1; TRBD2 matches at 9 bases. J was trimmed by 3 bases and V by 1 base; bases with no gene match: 7. Germline CDR1 is LGHDT and CDR2 is YNNKEL (reference sequence). The CDR3 length is 17 residues. CDR3 in amino acids: CASSQGFATSGYNEQFF. CDR3 DNA sequence: TGTGCCAGCAGCCAAGGATTTGCGACTAGCGGCTACAATGAGCAGTTCTTC.

The CDR3 sequence is CASSFVFRGLTNSPLHF. CDR3 bases: TGTGCCAGCAGTTTCGTTTTCAGGGGGCTTACGAATTCACCCCTCCACTTT. The chain carries TRBV27 and TRBJ1-6, with 8 bases that match TRBD1. Per germline, CDR1 MNHEY and CDR2 SMNVEV (reference sequence). The CDR3 runs to 17 residues. V shed 3 bases and J 7 bases; nucleotides not matched to a gene: 11.

As for this clone: The sample contains more than one DNA sequence encoding this CDR3. The chain is built from TRBV19 and TRBJ2-7; D gene unclear. Looked up from germline, CDR1 is LNHDA and CDR2 is SQIVND (reference sequence). V was shortened by 5 bases and J by 7 bases, with 24 bases between the two germline ends. CDR3 length: 16 amino acids. CDR3 loop: CASSQQIPATLREQYF. The CDR3 bases are TGTGCCAGTAGTCAACAGATACCCGCCACTCTCCGGGAGCAGTACTTC.

This clone was counted once. The chain joins TRBV4-1 to TRBJ2-4; 12 bases line up with TRBD2. Germline V lookup: CDR1 MGHRA, CDR2 YSYEKL. Losses at the gene ends were 1 base for V and 0 bases for J; bases not matched to a gene: 10. CDR3 length: 20 amino acids. The CDR3 sequence is CASSQVRLAGVGLAKNIQYF. CDR3 DNA sequence: TGCGCCAGCAGCCAAGTCAGACTAGCGGGAGTTGGCCTAGCCAAAAACATTCAGTACTTC.

The rearrangement links TRBV9 to TRBJ1-2, with 8 positions matching TRBD1. Germline assignment: CDR1 SGDLS and CDR2 YYNGEE. The CDR3 length is 14 residues. Unmatched junction bases numbered 8, after V lost 3 bases and J lost 7 bases. The CDR3 reads CASSDGQGIAGYTF. CDR3 in DNA: TGTGCCAGCAGCGACGGACAGGGTATTGCTGGCTACACCTTC.

This clone was found a few times. The chain joins TRBV2 to TRBJ2-7; the match to TRBD2 covers 11 bases. Trimming at V came to 1 base and at J to 4 bases, leaving 6 bases not matched to a gene. This CDR3 has 16 amino acids. The V gene's germline CDR1 is SNHLY and CDR2 FYNNEI. The chain's CDR3 is CASSEVPGLAAYEQYF. The CDR3 nucleotides read TGTGCCAGCAGTGAAGTTCCGGGACTAGCGGCGTACGAGCAGTACTTC.

This clone turned up a few times. This rearrangement joins TRBV24-1 to TRBJ1-1; TRBD1 is a possible D gene (6 bases). V gave up 3 bases and J gave up 4 bases, with 8 bases separating them. This CDR3 is built from 13 residues. Germline values: CDR1 KGHDR, CDR2 SFDVKD. Here the CDR3 reads CATSDQGLTEAFF. CDR3 DNA sequence: TGTGCCACCAGTGATCAGGGGCTCACTGAAGCTTTCTTT.

The chain combines TRBV27 with TRBJ1-2; TRBD1 matches 9 bases. The CDR3 length is 15 residues. V shed 2 bases, J shed 4 bases, and the junction held 5 bases outside the gene matches. CDR1 and CDR2 from the germline V gene are MNHEY and SMNVEV (reference sequence). This CDR3 reads CASSLADRGTYGYTF. CDR3 in DNA: TGTGCCAGCAGTTTAGCGGACAGGGGAACCTATGGCTACACCTTC.

The sample holds one count of this clone. The chain combines TRBV19 with TRBJ2-1, with a possible D match to TRBD2 (6 bases). Germline-derived CDR1 and CDR2 are LNHDA and SQIVND (reference sequence). V dropped 0 bases and J dropped 10 bases, with 13 bases sitting between them. The CDR3 runs 14 residues. CDR3 DNA: TGTGCCAGTAGTATAGAGCTAGCGCGACCCGAGCAGTTCTTC. Encoded protein: CASSIELARPEQFF. Based on the CDR3 plus reference TRBV19 and TRBJ2-1, the full variable domain is DGGITQSPKYLFRKEGQNVTLSCEQNLNHDAMYWYRQDPGQGLRLIYYSQIVNDFQKGDIAEGYSVSREKKESFPLTVTSAQKNPTAFYLCASSIELARPEQFFGPGTRLTVL.

J is TRBJ2-7 and V is TRBV19, with 9 bases that match TRBD1. The CDR3 covers 14 residues. Germline V CDR1 and CDR2: LNHDA, SQIVND (reference sequence). The V segment lost 6 bases and the J segment 5 bases; nucleotides outside the gene matches: 8. CDR3 amino acids: CASRPGQGNHEQYF. CDR3 coding DNA: TGTGCCAGTAGACCGGGACAGGGTAACCACGAGCAGTACTTC.

A remark on this clone: Other DNA sequences within the sample encode an identical CDR3. The rearrangement links TRBV19 to TRBJ2-1; D may be TRBD2 (5 bases). V lost 8 bases to trimming and J lost 3 bases, with 17 bases between them. Germline V CDR1 and CDR2: LNHDA, SQIVND (reference sequence). CDR3 length equals 15 residues. The chain's CDR3 is CASSSVSSSYNEQFF. The CDR3 coding sequence is TGTGCCAGTTCGAGTGTGTCTAGCAGCTACAATGAGCAGTTCTTC.

This chain joins TRBV7-2 and TRBJ2-3; the match to TRBD2 covers 8 bases. Germline assignment: CDR1 SGHTA and CDR2 FQGNSA. The CDR3 length is 18 residues. V trimming: 2 bases; J trimming: 0 bases; junction bases outside the gene matches: 10. In nucleotides, the CDR3 is TGTGCCAGCAGCTTACCGTTTGGCCGACTAGCGAGCACAGATACGCAGTATTTT. The encoded protein is CASSLPFGRLASTDTQYF.

V and J are TRBV5-1 and TRBJ2-7; D uncertain. Trimming removed 2 bases from V and 0 bases from J, with 6 bases in between. This CDR3 comprises 13 residues. The germline CDR1 and CDR2 sequences are SGHRS and YFSETQ. The CDR3 coding sequence is TGCGCCAGCAGCTTTATGAGCTCCTACGAGCAGTACTTC. Its protein product is CASSFMSSYEQYF. The full variable domain, its missing parts supplied by reference TRBV5-1 and TRBJ2-7, is KAGVTQTPRYLIKTRGQQVTLSCSPISGHRSVSWYQQTPGQGLQFLFEYFSETQRNKGNFPGRFSGRQFSNSRSEMNVSTLELGDSALYLCASSFMSSYEQYFGPGTRLTVT.

The chain employs TRBV7-3 and TRBJ2-3; 14 nucleotides agree with TRBD2. This CDR3 has 16 residues. Germline-derived CDR1 and CDR2 are SGHTA and FQGTGA. Trimming cost V 4 bases and J 3 bases; bases outside gene matches: 3. CDR3 sequence (DNA): TGTGCCAGCAGCTCTGGACTAGCGGGAGGAACAGATACGCAGTATTTT. It translates to CASSSGLAGGTDTQYF.

The chain couples TRBV7-9 to TRBJ2-3; 7 bases line up with TRBD2. J lost 5 bases, V lost 2 bases, and 13 bases had no gene match. Germline values: CDR1 SEHNR, CDR2 FQNEAQ (reference sequence). The CDR3 is 17 amino acids. The CDR3 loop reads CASSLSSAGRAQDTQYF. The CDR3 bases are TGTGCCAGCAGCTTATCGTCTGCGGGGAGGGCCCAAGATACGCAGTATTTT.